This T cell receptor (beta chain) was sequenced for a study of CD8+ T cells in alopecia areata. Overall study findings and caveats: Lesional scalp, especially alopecia totalis/universalis, showed higher clonality than normal scalp.

The germline V gene has CDR1 MNHEY and CDR2 SVGAGI. The CDR3 sequence is 15 residues long. Losses at the gene ends were 6 bases for V and 5 bases for J; bases not matched to a gene: 11. Concerning this clone: The antigen remains unidentified.

After isolation, RNA underwent reverse transcription to generate cDNA as the sequencing template. Assay used: immunoSEQ multiplex PCR; TCRdb lists only in-frame clones, some missing. This sample yields 95,000 to 120,000 clones, of which 59% are seen a single time; 20% to 25% belongs to the top ten. The researchers isolated CD4+ and CD8+ T cells from PBMCs by sorting. This TCR was sampled from a human donor in good health. V and J are TRBV6-5 and TRBJ2-7; 9 positions agree with TRBD1. Sequencing input: CD8+ T cells sorted from blood. The CDR3 sequence: CASSSTGGILDEQYF. The DNA of the CDR3 is TGTGCCAGCAGCTCGACAGGGGGAATTCTGGACGAGCAGTACTTC.